This passage covers 15 T cell receptor beta chains from one sample sequenced in a study of post-analysis software for immune sequencing data. For these receptors, no antigen is known. Study results and caveats: In patients, TRBV5-6, TRBV5-1 and TRBV20-1 belonged to roughly 5 TRBV segments found more frequently than in controls.

Tagging with unique molecular identifiers was a feature of the TCR beta cDNA libraries. One entry per CDR3 protein results from TCRdb running MiXCR on the PCR reads. The table shows 450,000 or so distinct CDR3 sequences, with roughly 46% occurring only once. The sequencing sample was made of blood. These receptors all come from a girl aged 10 to 17 with multiple sclerosis.

This clonotype was detected a few times. This chain links TRBV5-1 with TRBJ1-1; D gene unclear. Germline V gene sequence: CDR1 SGHRS, CDR2 YFSETQ. Trimming cost V 4 bases and J 8 bases, with 21 bases left between them. The CDR3 has 15 amino acids. CDR3 amino acids: CASSRVGQAKTEAFF. CDR3 nucleotides: TGCGCCAGCAGCCGAGTTGGGCAGGCGAAAACAGAAGCTTTCTTT.

This clonotype has only a few counts. J is TRBJ1-2 and V is TRBV5-6; D is undetermined. The V gene lost 3 bases and the J gene lost 5 bases, with 8 bases spanning the gap. The CDR3 totals 12 residues. CDR1 and CDR2 (germline): SGHDT, YYEEEE. CDR3 coding DNA: TGTGCCAGCAGCTCTGATGTGTATGGCTACACCTTC. Its protein is CASSSDVYGYTF.

The chain recombines TRBV28 with TRBJ1-1; 7 bases are a match to TRBD1. J lost 5 bases, V lost 6 bases, and 9 bases had no gene match. This CDR3 is 14 amino acids long. In germline, CDR1 is MDHEN, CDR2 SYDVKM. The CDR3 region has the DNA TGTGCCAGCAGATCAGGCCTACAGGGGACTGAAGCTTTCTTT. The encoded protein is CASRSGLQGTEAFF.

This sequence joins TRBV6-5 and TRBJ2-1; 11 bases map to TRBD2. Germline V gives CDR1 MNHEY, CDR2 SVGAGI. CDR3 length: 16 residues. V lost 1 base, J lost 5 bases, and 4 bases stayed unmatched. The CDR3 loop is CASSYLGLAENNEQFF. The CDR3 DNA is TGTGCCAGCAGTTACTTGGGACTAGCGGAAAACAATGAGCAGTTCTTC.

The rearrangement joins TRBV12-3 or TRBV12-4 to TRBJ1-1; no reliable D call. The CDR3 has 15 amino acids. The V and J ends lost 5 bases and 5 bases respectively, with 18 bases between them. The DNA of the CDR3 is TGTGCCAGCAGTCCGCCGACACCTCCGGGGACTGAAGCTTTCTTT. It codes for CASSPPTPPGTEAFF.

In its sample, this clonotype was seen a few times. Since a much larger clone is just one base distant, this may be a read error. V gene TRBV13 combines with J gene TRBJ2-3; TRBD2 might be the D (6 bases). Germline-derived CDR1 and CDR2 are PRHDT and FYEKMQ (reference sequence). The CDR3 has 13 amino acids. The CDR3 protein is CASGFGTTDTQYF. CDR3 bases: TGTGCCAGCGGCTTCGGGACTACAGATACGCAGTATTTT. The entire variable domain, with the rest obtained from reference TRBV13 and TRBJ2-3, is as follows: AAGVIQSPRHLIKEKRETATLKCYPIPRHDTVYWYQQGPGQDPQFLISFYEKMQSDKGSIPDRFSAQQFSDYHSELNMSSLELGDSALYFCASGFGTTDTQYFGPGTRLTVL.

This rearrangement joins TRBV15 to TRBJ2-7; no clear D gene. This CDR3 has 15 amino acids. Germline values: CDR1 LNHNV, CDR2 YYDKDF (reference sequence). Trimming removed 5 bases from V and 0 bases from J, with 14 bases in between. The CDR3 sequence is CATSAGPSSSYEQYF. The CDR3 DNA reads TGTGCCACCAGCGCTGGTCCGAGTAGCTCCTACGAGCAGTACTTC.

Note on this clonotype: A read error may account for a junction end that differs from germline. V is TRBV7-3 and J is TRBJ2-3, with 8 bases fitting TRBD2. This CDR3 is 18 amino acids long. The germline V gene has CDR1 SGHTA and CDR2 FQGTGA. CDR3 protein: CAGSPRGAGVTSTDTQYF. CDR3 bases: TGTGCCGGCAGTCCCCGGGGAGCGGGAGTGACAAGCACAGATACGCAGTATTTT.

This clonotype was seen a handful of times. The rearrangement links TRBV5-1 to TRBJ1-1, with no clear D. The CDR3 contains 14 residues. CDR1 SGHRS and CDR2 YFSETQ come from the germline V gene. Trimming cost V 6 bases and J 1 base, with 13 bases left between them. CDR3 nucleotide sequence: TGCGCCAGCACTATATCGACGGGGAACACTGAAGCTTTCTTT. It is translated as CASTISTGNTEAFF.

This clonotype appeared a few times. The rearrangement links TRBV29-1 to TRBJ1-2; D not certain. The CDR3 has 12 residues. CDR1 is SQVTM and CDR2 is ANQGSEA in the germline V gene. The V end was cut by 3 bases, the J end by 2 bases, with 7 bases between. The CDR3 DNA reads as TGCAGCGTTGACCCGGGGAACTATGGCTACACCTTC. Translating it yields CSVDPGNYGYTF.

This chain links TRBV20-1 with TRBJ2-1, with TRBD2 matching over 7 bases. Germline-derived CDR1 and CDR2 are DFQATT and SNEGSKA (reference sequence). The trim removed 3 bases at V and 3 bases at J, leaving 11 bases unmatched. The CDR3 covers 16 residues. The chain's CDR3 is CSASDPSGSYYNEQFF. As DNA, the CDR3 is TGCAGTGCTAGCGATCCTAGCGGATCCTACTACAATGAGCAGTTCTTC.

The V call is TRBV12-3 or TRBV12-4, the J call TRBJ2-5, with D possibly TRBD2 on 5 matching bases. The CDR3 runs 17 residues. The V end was cut by 1 base, the J end by 1 base, with 16 bases between. CDR3 residues: CASSLVRGLGAQETQYF. The CDR3, as DNA: TGTGCCAGCAGTTTAGTACGGGGTCTGGGTGCCCAAGAGACCCAGTACTTC.

The V and J genes are TRBV28 and TRBJ2-3; D ambiguous. Trimming stripped 2 bases from V and 3 bases from J, with 12 bases between. The CDR3 sequence is 15 residues long. Germline V gene sequence: CDR1 MDHEN, CDR2 SYDVKM. CDR3 in amino acids: CASSLVRAGTDTQYF. The CDR3 nucleotides are TGTGCCAGCAGTTTAGTAAGGGCCGGGACAGATACGCAGTATTTT.

This clonotype was found a few times. J is TRBJ1-5 and V is TRBV29-1; D perhaps matches TRBD1 (5 bases). V lost 4 bases and J lost 4, with 11 bases in between. CDR1 SQVTM and CDR2 ANQGSEA come from the germline V gene. This CDR3 region has 13 residues. The CDR3 spells CSVGGFRNQPQHF. Written as DNA, the CDR3 is TGCAGCGTTGGGGGGTTTCGGAATCAGCCCCAGCATTTT. Full variable domain (outside the CDR3, taken from reference TRBV29-1 and TRBJ1-5): SAVISQKPSRDICQRGTSLTIQCQVDSQVTMMFWYRQQPGQSLTLIATANQGSEATYESGFVIDKFPISRPNLTFSTLTVSNMSPEDSSIYLCSVGGFRNQPQHFGDGTRLSIL.

The chain is built from TRBV20-1 and TRBJ2-7; a possible D gene is TRBD2 (5 bases). Trimming shortened V by 6 bases and J by 2 bases, and 23 bases separated the two germline ends. Germline V lookup: CDR1 DFQATT, CDR2 SNEGSKA (reference sequence). The CDR3 spans 16 residues. The CDR3 protein is CSAVSEEAAIAYEQYF. For the CDR3, the DNA is TGCAGTGCCGTCTCAGAGGAGGCAGCGATAGCCTACGAGCAGTACTTC.